The T cell receptor beta chain under discussion was sequenced for a study of blood T cell repertoires in COVID-19. The CDR3 spans 17 residues. Germline V CDR1 and CDR2: GTSNPN, SVGIG (reference sequence). Trimming took off 0 bases at V and 0 bases at J, with 14 bases between the two ends. Recruited during active infection, patients (from Seattle) were subsequently followed longitudinally. Original handling: Reference gene primer amplification in the assay estimated nucleated cell counts. Some clones are missing from TCRdb's copy, which holds only in-frame ones; the method was immunoSEQ multiplex PCR. V, J and clone size derive from that table, while D and trimming were established from the DNA sequence. The sample records fewer than 700,000 clones, approximately 88% being singletons.

This chain joins TRBV30 and TRBJ2-2; D perhaps matches TRBD1 (6 bases). Sequences were obtained from peripheral blood. The clonotype originates from a woman in her forties or fifties with COVID-19, enrolled during active disease. CDR3 in amino acids: CAWSVSQDSTNTGELFF. In DNA form, the CDR3 reads TGTGCCTGGAGTGTATCGCAGGACAGCACGAACACCGGGGAGCTGTTTTTT.